This TCR beta chain was retrieved from a study of blood T cell repertoires in COVID-19 (dated by TCRdb to 2020 to 2021). Regarding the complete study: Samples covering the acute and convalescent phases of COVID-19 were provided by collaborators in the United States, Italy and Spain. The prospective study material was composed of cDNA or gDNA derived from T cells, B-cell-depleted T cells, or PBMCs. Deeply sampled blood TCRbeta repertoires from subjects exposed to, actively infected with, or recovered from COVID-19 were included in the dataset. A freely available public database, intended as a resource for researchers studying the immune response to SARS-CoV-2, is where the repertoires were released. The samples were drawn from the first 160 participants of the ongoing ImmuneRACE study and from under 1,500 subjects provided by 6 global collaborators. Sample metadata almost always included a de-identified subject ID, COVID-19 status, age in years and sex. Where HLA class I and class II types were available, the types were taken from metadata supplied by the sample provider, not from assay-based typing.

General conclusions and limits of the study: The quantity of clinical and demographic metadata differed by source and by participant and was supplied without curation.

The germline V gene (reference sequence) supplies CDR1 LNHDA and CDR2 SQIVND. Trimming at the junction amounts to 8 bases on V and 1 base on J, and the germline ends lie 9 bases apart. Including the terminal cysteine and phenylalanine, the CDR3 comprises 12 residues. Only the CDR3 DNA stays, 36 bases, in frame from base 1. The collaborating institutions used their own protocols to collect whole blood in K2EDTA tubes. For TCRbeta analysis, collaborators shipped samples in one of three forms: frozen whole blood, isolated PBMCs, or DNA extracted from either of those sample types. TCRbeta CDR3 regions were amplified from genomic DNA using the immunoSEQ Assay, a bias-controlled multiplex PCR. Regarding the original processing steps: The number of nucleated cells in each sample was estimated by amplification of reference gene primers within the assay. To quantify the absolute abundance of each unique TCRbeta CDR3 rearrangement, sequence reads were collapsed and filtered. For each sample, productive Simpson clonality was calculated by taking the square root of Simpson's diversity index across productive rearrangements. The table comes from immuneACCESS by way of TCRdb, which keeps in-frame sequences with V and J called. Part of the clones is missing from these tables; in studies checked, under half for an unresolved V gene and the rest for unknown reasons. V and J calls and clone size are given by that table; D and trimming were obtained from the DNA. Here the sample has about 70,000 clones; about 93% occur a single time. Jointly, the top ten make up 7.5% to 9.5% of the sample.

With regard to this clone: Its recognized antigen is unknown. Base qualities are not at hand, and no much larger clone is one base apart.

This TCR derives from a human donor in a cohort sampled during active COVID-19. Recombination joined TRBV19 with TRBJ2-7; there is no confident call for the D gene. Sequenced sample: peripheral blood. The CDR3 region reads CASLASSYEQYF. The nucleotide sequence is TGTGCCAGTCTGGCCAGTTCCTACGAGCAGTACTTC. Reference TRBV19 and TRBJ2-7 proteins supply the regions before and after the CDR3; the full variable domain is: DGGITQSPKYLFRKEGQNVTLSCEQNLNHDAMYWYRQDPGQGLRLIYYSQIVNDFQKGDIAEGYSVSREKKESFPLTVTSAQKNPTAFYLCASLASSYEQYFGPGTRLTVT.